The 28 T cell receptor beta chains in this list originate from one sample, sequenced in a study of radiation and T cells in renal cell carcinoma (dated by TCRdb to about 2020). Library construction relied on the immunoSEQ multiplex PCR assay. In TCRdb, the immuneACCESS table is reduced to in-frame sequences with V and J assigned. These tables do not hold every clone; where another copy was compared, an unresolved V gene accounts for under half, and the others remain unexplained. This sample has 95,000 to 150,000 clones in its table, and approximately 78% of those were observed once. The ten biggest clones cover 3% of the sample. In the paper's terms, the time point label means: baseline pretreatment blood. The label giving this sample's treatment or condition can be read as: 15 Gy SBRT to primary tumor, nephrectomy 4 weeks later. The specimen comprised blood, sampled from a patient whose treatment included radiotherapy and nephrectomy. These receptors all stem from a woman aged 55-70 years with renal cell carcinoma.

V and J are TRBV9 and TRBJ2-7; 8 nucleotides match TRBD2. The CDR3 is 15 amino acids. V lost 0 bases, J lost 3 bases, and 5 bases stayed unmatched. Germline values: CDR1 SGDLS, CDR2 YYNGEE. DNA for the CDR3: TGTGCCAGCAGCGTAGATCCAGCGGGAGTCTACGAGCAGTACTTC. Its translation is CASSVDPAGVYEQYF.

CDR3 in DNA: TGTGCCAGCAGTAGGACTAGCGGGAGCACAGATACGCAGTATTTT. Translated, it gives CASSRTSGSTDTQYF. V is TRBV6-1 and J is TRBJ2-3, with 11 positions matching TRBD2. This CDR3 is built from 15 residues. V gave up 5 bases and J gave up 0 bases; unmatched junction bases: 1. CDR1 is MNHNS, CDR2 SASEGT, per germline.

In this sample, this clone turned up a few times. The CDR3 bases are TGTGCCATCCTTGGGGACGGGGAACTCTATGGCTACACCTTC. Protein product: CAILGDGELYGYTF. The chain uses TRBV6-6 and TRBJ1-2, with TRBD1 as a possible D gene (5 bases). The CDR3 extends over 14 amino acids. Germline V gene sequence: CDR1 MNHNY, CDR2 SVGAGI (reference sequence). Trimming took off 10 bases at V and 4 bases at J, with 19 bases between the two ends.

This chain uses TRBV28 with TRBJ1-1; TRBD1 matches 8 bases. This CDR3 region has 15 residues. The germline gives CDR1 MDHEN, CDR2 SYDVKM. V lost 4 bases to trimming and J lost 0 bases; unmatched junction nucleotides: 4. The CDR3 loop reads CASSSPGQVNTEAFF. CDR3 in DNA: TGTGCCAGCAGTTCCCCGGGACAGGTGAACACTGAAGCTTTCTTT.

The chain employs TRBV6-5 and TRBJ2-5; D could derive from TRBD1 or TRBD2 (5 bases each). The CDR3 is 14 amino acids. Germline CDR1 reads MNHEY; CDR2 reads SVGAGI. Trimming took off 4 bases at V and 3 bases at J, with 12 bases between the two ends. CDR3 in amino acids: CASSSLGEEETQYF. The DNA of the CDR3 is TGTGCCAGCAGTTCCCTGGGGGAAGAAGAGACCCAGTACTTC.

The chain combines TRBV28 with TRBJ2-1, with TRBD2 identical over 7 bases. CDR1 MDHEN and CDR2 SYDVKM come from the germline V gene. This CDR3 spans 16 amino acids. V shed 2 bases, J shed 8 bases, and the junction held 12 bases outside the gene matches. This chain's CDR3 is CASSLGSGRDGHEQFF. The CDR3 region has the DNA TGTGCCAGCAGTTTAGGGTCGGGGAGGGACGGCCATGAGCAGTTCTTC.

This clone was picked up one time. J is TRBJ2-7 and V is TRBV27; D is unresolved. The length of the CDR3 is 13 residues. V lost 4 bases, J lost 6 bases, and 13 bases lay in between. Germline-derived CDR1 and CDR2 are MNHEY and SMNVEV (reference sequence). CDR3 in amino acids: CASSWTSMREQYF. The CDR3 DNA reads TGTGCCAGCAGTTGGACCAGTATGCGCGAGCAGTACTTC.

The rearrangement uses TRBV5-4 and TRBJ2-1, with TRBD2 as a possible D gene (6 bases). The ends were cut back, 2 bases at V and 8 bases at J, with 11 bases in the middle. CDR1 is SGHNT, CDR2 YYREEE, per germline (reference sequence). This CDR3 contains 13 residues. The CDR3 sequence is CASSFIPGDEQFF. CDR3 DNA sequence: TGTGCCAGCAGCTTTATCCCGGGGGATGAGCAGTTCTTC.

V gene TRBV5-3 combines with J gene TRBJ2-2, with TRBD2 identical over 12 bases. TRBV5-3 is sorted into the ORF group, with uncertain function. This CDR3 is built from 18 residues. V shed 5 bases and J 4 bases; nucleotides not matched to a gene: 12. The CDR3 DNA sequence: TGTGCCAGAAGTTTTTCTGGACTAGCGGGGAAAGTCACCGGGGAGCTGTTTTTT. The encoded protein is CARSFSGLAGKVTGELFF.

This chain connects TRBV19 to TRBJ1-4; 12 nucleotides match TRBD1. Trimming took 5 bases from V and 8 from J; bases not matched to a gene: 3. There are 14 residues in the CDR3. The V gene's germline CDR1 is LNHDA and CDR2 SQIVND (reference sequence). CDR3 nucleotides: TGTGCCAGTAGTGGGACAGGGGGCAGAGAAAAACTGTTTTTT. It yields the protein CASSGTGGREKLFF.

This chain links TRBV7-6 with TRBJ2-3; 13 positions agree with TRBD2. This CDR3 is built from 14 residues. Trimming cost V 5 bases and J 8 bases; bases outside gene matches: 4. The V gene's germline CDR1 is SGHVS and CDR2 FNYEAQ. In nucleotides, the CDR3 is TGTGCCAGCAGCCCCGGACTAGCGGGAGTTACGCAGTATTTT. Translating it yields CASSPGLAGVTQYF.

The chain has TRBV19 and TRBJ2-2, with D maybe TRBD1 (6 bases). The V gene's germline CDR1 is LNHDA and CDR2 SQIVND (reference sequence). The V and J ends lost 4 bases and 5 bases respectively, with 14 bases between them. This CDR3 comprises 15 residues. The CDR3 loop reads CASSNGQKSTGELFF. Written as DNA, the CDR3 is TGTGCCAGTAGTAATGGACAGAAGAGTACCGGGGAGCTGTTTTTT.

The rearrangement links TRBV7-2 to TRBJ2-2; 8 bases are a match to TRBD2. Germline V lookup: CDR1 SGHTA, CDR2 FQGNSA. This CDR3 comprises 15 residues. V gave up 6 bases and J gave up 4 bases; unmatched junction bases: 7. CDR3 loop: CASRVSGKGTGELFF. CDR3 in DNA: TGTGCCAGCAGGGTTAGCGGGAAGGGCACCGGGGAGCTGTTTTTT.

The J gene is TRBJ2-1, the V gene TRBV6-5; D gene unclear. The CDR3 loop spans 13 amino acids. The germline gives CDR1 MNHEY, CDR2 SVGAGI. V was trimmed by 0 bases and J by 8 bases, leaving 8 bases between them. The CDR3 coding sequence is TGTGCCAGCAGTTACTCGCGAGGTTATGAGCAGTTCTTC. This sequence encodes CASSYSRGYEQFF.

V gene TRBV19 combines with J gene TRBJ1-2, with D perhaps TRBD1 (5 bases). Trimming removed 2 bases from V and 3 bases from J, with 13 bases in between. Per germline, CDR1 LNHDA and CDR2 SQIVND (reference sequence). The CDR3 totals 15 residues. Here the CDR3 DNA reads TGTGCCAGTAGTATACCCTCCGGGACTCACTATGGCTACACCTTC. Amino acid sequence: CASSIPSGTHYGYTF.

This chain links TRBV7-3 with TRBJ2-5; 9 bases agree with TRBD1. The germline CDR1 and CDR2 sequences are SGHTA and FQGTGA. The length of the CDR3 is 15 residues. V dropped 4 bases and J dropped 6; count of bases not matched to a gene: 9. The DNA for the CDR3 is TGTGCCAGCAGCTCGTCCGGGACAGGGAGGCAGACCCAGTACTTC. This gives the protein CASSSSGTGRQTQYF.

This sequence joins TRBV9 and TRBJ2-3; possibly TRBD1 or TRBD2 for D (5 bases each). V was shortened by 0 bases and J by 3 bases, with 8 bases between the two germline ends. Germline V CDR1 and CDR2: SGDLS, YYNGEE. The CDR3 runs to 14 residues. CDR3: CASSVGDGTDTQYF. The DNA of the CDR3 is TGTGCCAGCAGCGTAGGGGACGGAACAGATACGCAGTATTTT.

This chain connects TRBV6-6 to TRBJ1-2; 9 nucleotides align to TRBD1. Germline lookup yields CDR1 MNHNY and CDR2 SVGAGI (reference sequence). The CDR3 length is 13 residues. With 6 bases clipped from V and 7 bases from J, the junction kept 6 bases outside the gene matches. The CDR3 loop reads CASRSDRGSGYTF. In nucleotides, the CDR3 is TGTGCCAGCAGGTCGGACAGGGGCTCTGGCTACACCTTC.

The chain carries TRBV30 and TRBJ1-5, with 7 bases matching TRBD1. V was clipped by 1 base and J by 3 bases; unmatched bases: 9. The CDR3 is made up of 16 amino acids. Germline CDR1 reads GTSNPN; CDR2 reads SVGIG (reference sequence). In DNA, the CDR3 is TGTGCCTGGAGTGGGGGACTCGACAGGGACAATCAGCCCCAGCATTTT. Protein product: CAWSGGLDRDNQPQHF. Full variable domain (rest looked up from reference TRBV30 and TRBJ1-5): SQTIHQWPATLVQPVGSPLSLECTVEGTSNPNLYWYRQAAGRGLQLLFYSVGIGQISSEVPQNLSASRPQDRQFILSSKKLLLSDSGFYLCAWSGGLDRDNQPQHFGDGTRLSIL.

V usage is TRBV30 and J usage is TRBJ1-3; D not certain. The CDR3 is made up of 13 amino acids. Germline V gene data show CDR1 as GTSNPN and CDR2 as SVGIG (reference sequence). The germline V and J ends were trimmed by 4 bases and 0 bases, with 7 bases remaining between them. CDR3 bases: TGTGCCTGGAACAGCGGCTCTGGAAACACCATATATTTT. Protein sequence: CAWNSGSGNTIYF.

The CDR3 DNA is TGTGCCAGCAGCCCCGGACAGGCGCCTAACTACGAGCAGTACTTC. Encoded protein: CASSPGQAPNYEQYF. The gene calls are TRBV11-2 and TRBJ2-7, with 7 bases aligning to TRBD1. CDR3 length equals 15 residues. J lost 3 bases, V lost 5 bases, and 10 bases had no gene match. Per the germline V gene, CDR1 is SGHAT and CDR2 is FQNNGV.

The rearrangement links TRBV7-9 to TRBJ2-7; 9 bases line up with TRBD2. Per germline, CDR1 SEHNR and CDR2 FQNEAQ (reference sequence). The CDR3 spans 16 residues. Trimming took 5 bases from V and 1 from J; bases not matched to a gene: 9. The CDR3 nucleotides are TGTGCCAGCAGCAAAAGAGCGGGAGGACCTTCCTACGAGCAGTACTTC. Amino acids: CASSKRAGGPSYEQYF.

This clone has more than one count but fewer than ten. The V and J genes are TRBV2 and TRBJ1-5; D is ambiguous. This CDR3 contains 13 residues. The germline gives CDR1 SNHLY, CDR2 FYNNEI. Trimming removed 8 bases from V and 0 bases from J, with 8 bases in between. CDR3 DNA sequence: TGTGCCAGCGAGGACGGTAGCAATCAGCCCCAGCATTTT. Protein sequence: CASEDGSNQPQHF.

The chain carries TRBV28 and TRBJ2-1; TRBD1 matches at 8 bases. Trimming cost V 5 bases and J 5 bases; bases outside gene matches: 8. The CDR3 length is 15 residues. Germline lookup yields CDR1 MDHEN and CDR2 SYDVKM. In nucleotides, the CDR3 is TGTGCCAGCAGTAACAGACAGGGGTTCGACAATGAGCAGTTCTTC. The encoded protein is CASSNRQGFDNEQFF.

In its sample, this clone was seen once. CDR3: CASSLVPPSGETQYF. In nucleotides, the CDR3 is TGTGCCAGCAGCTTGGTTCCCCCTTCGGGGGAGACCCAGTACTTC. This chain connects TRBV7-6 to TRBJ2-5, with D possibly matching TRBD2 (5 bases). This CDR3 comprises 15 residues. The V gene lost 3 bases and the J gene lost 5 bases, with 16 bases spanning the gap. CDR1 and CDR2 (germline): SGHVS, FNYEAQ.

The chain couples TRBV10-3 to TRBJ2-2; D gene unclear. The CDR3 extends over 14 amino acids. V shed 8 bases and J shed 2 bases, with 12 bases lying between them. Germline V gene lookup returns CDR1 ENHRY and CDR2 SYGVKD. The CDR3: CAISGPTNTGELFF. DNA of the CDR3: TGTGCCATCTCCGGACCAACCAACACCGGGGAGCTGTTTTTT.

The DNA of the CDR3 is TGTGCCACCAGCAGAGTTGGCGGGGAGCTGTTTTTT. It encodes CATSRVGGELFF. This sequence joins TRBV15 and TRBJ2-2, with D uncertain. Trimming removed 1 base at V and 7 bases at J, with 4 bases between. The CDR3 spans 12 residues. Germline V gene lookup returns CDR1 LNHNV and CDR2 YYDKDF (reference sequence).

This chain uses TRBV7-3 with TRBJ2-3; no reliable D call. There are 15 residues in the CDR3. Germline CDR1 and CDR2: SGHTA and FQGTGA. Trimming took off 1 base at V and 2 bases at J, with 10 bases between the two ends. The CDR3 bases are TGTGCCAGCAGCTTAAATTTGGGGTTCACAGATACGCAGTATTTT. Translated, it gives CASSLNLGFTDTQYF.